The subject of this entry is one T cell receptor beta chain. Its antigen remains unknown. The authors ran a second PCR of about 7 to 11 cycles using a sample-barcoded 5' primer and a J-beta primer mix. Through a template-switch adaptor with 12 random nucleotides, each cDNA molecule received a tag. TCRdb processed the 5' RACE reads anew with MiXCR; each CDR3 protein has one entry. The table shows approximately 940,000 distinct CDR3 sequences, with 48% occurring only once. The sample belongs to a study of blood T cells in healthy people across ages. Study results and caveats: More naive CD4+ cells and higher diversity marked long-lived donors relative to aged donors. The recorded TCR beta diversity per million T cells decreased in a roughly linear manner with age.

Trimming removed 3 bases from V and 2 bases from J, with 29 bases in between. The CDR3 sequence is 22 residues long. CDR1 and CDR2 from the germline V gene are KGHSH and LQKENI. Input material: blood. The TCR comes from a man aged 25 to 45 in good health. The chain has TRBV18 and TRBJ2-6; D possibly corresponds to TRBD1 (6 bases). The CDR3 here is CASSPYTIGLTGLGTGANVLTF. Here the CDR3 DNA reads TGTGCCAGCTCACCCTATACTATCGGACTGACAGGCCTCGGGACTGGGGCCAACGTCCTGACTTTC.